Below, 32 T cell receptor beta chains from the same sample are listed, as sequenced in a study of blood T cell repertoires in COVID-19. TCRdb's copy holds only in-frame clones and misses some; the assay was immunoSEQ multiplex PCR. The table includes a few hundred thousand clones, 80% to 90% detected once. What was sequenced was peripheral blood. Source of these receptors: a woman aged 45-65 years with acute or convalescent COVID-19.

This rearrangement joins TRBV27 to TRBJ2-5, with a tentative D call TRBD2 (6 bases). The germline V gene encodes CDR1 MNHEY and CDR2 SMNVEV (reference sequence). The CDR3 contains 13 residues. V was trimmed by 0 bases and J by 13 bases, leaving 15 bases between them. Here the CDR3 reads CASSLSASAGLYF. CDR3 DNA: TGTGCCAGCAGTTTATCGGCGTCCGCGGGGTTGTACTTC.

This chain joins TRBV7-6 and TRBJ1-6; no reliable D call. Germline CDR1 SGHVS, CDR2 FNYEAQ. This CDR3 is 12 amino acids long. Trimming took 4 bases from V and 9 from J, leaving 7 bases between them. CDR3 region: CASSSYFSPLHF. The CDR3, as DNA: TGTGCCAGCAGCTCTTATTTTTCACCCCTCCACTTT.

This clone was counted a single time. V is TRBV30 and J is TRBJ1-4, with D possibly TRBD1 on 6 matching bases. Per the germline V gene, CDR1 is GTSNPN and CDR2 is SVGIG (reference sequence). The length of the CDR3 is 14 residues. With 0 bases removed from V and 8 bases from J, the gap between germline ends came to 13 bases. For the CDR3, the DNA is TGTGCCTGGAGTGTAGGGGGGGCACTAGAAAAACTGTTTTTT. Protein sequence: CAWSVGGALEKLFF.

This clone has a handful of counts. This chain connects TRBV12-3 or TRBV12-4 to TRBJ1-5; the D is unclear. This CDR3 comprises 13 residues. The V end was cut by 7 bases, the J end by 6 bases, with 13 bases between. The DNA for the CDR3 is TGTGCCAGCAAGAGGGTAGACGGTCAGCCCCAGCATTTT. This codes for CASKRVDGQPQHF.

The CDR3 bases are TGTGCCAGCTCACCGCGGCAGGGGAAGGCAACTAATGAAAAACTGTTTTTT. This codes for CASSPRQGKATNEKLFF. This chain uses TRBV18 with TRBJ1-4, with D possibly being TRBD1 (6 bases). The CDR3 has 17 amino acids. Trimming cost V 3 bases and J 0 bases, with 14 bases left between them. CDR1 KGHSH and CDR2 LQKENI come from the germline V gene. Full variable domain (outside the CDR3, taken from reference TRBV18 and TRBJ1-4): NAGVMQNPRHLVRRRGQEARLRCSPMKGHSHVYWYRQLPEEGLKFMVYLQKENIIDESGMPKERFSAEFPKEGPSILRIQQVVRGDSAAYFCASSPRQGKATNEKLFFGSGTQLSVL.

The chain links TRBV6-1 to TRBJ2-2, with a tentative D call TRBD1 (5 bases). The CDR3 has 14 residues. The germline CDR1 and CDR2 sequences are MNHNS and SASEGT. Trimming stripped 2 bases from V and 7 bases from J, with 11 bases between. DNA for the CDR3: TGTGCCAGCAGTGAAAGGGGTTCCAGCGGGGAGCTGTTTTTT. The encoded protein is CASSERGSSGELFF.

V is TRBV11-2 and J is TRBJ1-1, with TRBD1 identical over 7 bases. The germline CDR1 and CDR2 sequences are SGHAT and FQNNGV. V trimming: 6 bases; J trimming: 6 bases; junction bases outside the gene matches: 13. The length of the CDR3 is 15 residues. CDR3 in amino acids: CASSMTVTGVSEAFF. CDR3 nucleotide sequence: TGTGCCAGCAGTATGACCGTAACAGGGGTTTCTGAAGCTTTCTTT.

V and J are TRBV11-2 and TRBJ2-7; tentatively, D is TRBD2 (5 bases). Germline V gene sequence: CDR1 SGHAT, CDR2 FQNNGV. V was trimmed by 2 bases and J by 0 bases, leaving 11 bases between them. The CDR3 extends over 15 amino acids. CDR3 nucleotides: TGTGCCAGCAGCTTACACCCGGGAAGCTCCTACGAGCAGTACTTC. Translating gives CASSLHPGSSYEQYF.

The genes are TRBV19 and TRBJ1-4; D gene ambiguous. Germline lookup yields CDR1 LNHDA and CDR2 SQIVND (reference sequence). The ends were cut back, 7 bases at V and 7 bases at J, with 13 bases in the middle. The CDR3 runs 13 residues. The CDR3 loop is CASNLLAGEKLFF. The CDR3 DNA follows: TGTGCCAGTAACTTACTCGCTGGTGAAAAACTGTTTTTT.

This clone was observed many times. The V gene is TRBV19, the J gene TRBJ1-2; 10 positions match TRBD1. Per germline, CDR1 LNHDA and CDR2 SQIVND (reference sequence). The CDR3 consists of 15 residues. After removal of 3 bases from V and 4 bases from J, the junction contained 5 bases not matched to a gene. The CDR3 sequence is CASSIGTGAGYGYTF. The CDR3 region has the DNA TGTGCCAGTAGTATTGGGACAGGGGCGGGCTATGGCTACACCTTC.

V usage is TRBV2 and J usage is TRBJ2-1; 8 nucleotides line up with TRBD2. Trimming cost V 6 bases and J 8 bases; bases outside gene matches: 9. CDR1 SNHLY and CDR2 FYNNEI come from the germline V gene. The CDR3 runs to 14 residues. The CDR3 here is CASSPGLAGDEQFF. In nucleotides, the CDR3 is TGTGCCAGCAGCCCTGGACTAGCAGGGGATGAGCAGTTCTTC. Looking up the rest from reference TRBV2 and TRBJ2-1 gives the full variable domain: EPEVTQTPSHQVTQMGQEVILRCVPISNHLYFYWYRQILGQKVEFLVSFYNNEISEKSEIFDDQFSVERPDGSNFTLKIRSTKLEDSAMYFCASSPGLAGDEQFFGPGTRLTVL.

This chain connects TRBV6-6 to TRBJ1-4; TRBD1 is a possible D gene (6 bases). The CDR3 is 15 residues long. The germline V gene has CDR1 MNHNY and CDR2 SVGAGI (reference sequence). Deletions cut 4 bases from V and 2 bases from J, with 11 bases between. The DNA for the CDR3 is TGTGCCAGCAGTTCACCAGGGGTGACTAATGAAAAACTGTTTTTT. Its protein is CASSSPGVTNEKLFF.

The rearrangement links TRBV7-2 to TRBJ1-1; TRBD1 matches 10 bases. Per the germline V gene, CDR1 is SGHTA and CDR2 is FQGNSA. The V segment lost 6 bases and the J segment 10 bases; nucleotides outside the gene matches: 8. The CDR3 runs 13 residues. The CDR3 protein is CASSQGTGVGAFF. The CDR3, as DNA: TGTGCCAGCAGTCAAGGGACAGGGGTAGGAGCTTTCTTT.

This clone was detected a few times. The J gene is TRBJ2-2, the V gene TRBV29-1, with D possibly being TRBD1 (8 bases). The CDR3 is 15 amino acids. Per germline, CDR1 SQVTM and CDR2 ANQGSEA. V was cut by 0 bases and J by 8 bases, with 16 bases left in between. CDR3 region: CSVEEGQGGRGELFF. The DNA of the CDR3 is TGCAGCGTTGAAGAAGGACAGGGAGGGAGAGGGGAGCTGTTTTTT.

The chain has TRBV15 and TRBJ2-3; TRBD2 aligns across 16 bases. CDR1 is LNHNV and CDR2 is YYDKDF in the germline V gene (reference sequence). The CDR3 has 21 residues. Losses at the gene ends were 3 bases for V and 1 base for J; bases not matched to a gene: 13. CDR3 residues: CATSRPPGTSGRDLGTDTQYF. CDR3 coding DNA: TGTGCCACCAGCAGGCCCCCTGGGACTAGCGGGAGGGACCTTGGCACAGATACGCAGTATTTT.

The chain employs TRBV6-6 and TRBJ2-6, with TRBD2 identical over 8 bases. This CDR3 is built from 17 residues. CDR1 is MNHNY and CDR2 is SVGAGI in the germline V gene (reference sequence). V lost 5 bases, J lost 0 bases, and 6 bases stayed unmatched. The CDR3 spells CASSRAGAGSGANVLTF. DNA of the CDR3: TGTGCCAGCAGTCGAGCGGGGGCTGGCTCTGGGGCCAACGTCCTGACTTTC.

The chain has TRBV3-1 (or the pseudogene TRBV3-2) and TRBJ2-2, with a weak D call TRBD2 (6 bases). The CDR3 length is 19 residues. Germline V gene sequence: CDR1 LGHDT, CDR2 YNNKEL (reference sequence). Trimming left V 5 bases short and J 3 bases short, with 25 bases between. The CDR3 DNA sequence: TGTGCCAGCAGCGGGACGTCAAGTGGGGGGACTGGGGACACCGGGGAGCTGTTTTTT. This encodes CASSGTSSGGTGDTGELFF.

The chain employs TRBV5-1 and TRBJ1-1; 9 nucleotides match TRBD1. This CDR3 is 16 amino acids long. Germline CDR1 and CDR2: SGHRS and YFSETQ. The J segment lost 0 bases and the V segment lost 2 bases, leaving 5 bases of the junction unmatched. CDR3 sequence: CASSFGQGRMNTEAFF. The CDR3 nucleotides read TGCGCCAGCAGCTTCGGACAGGGGAGAATGAACACTGAAGCTTTCTTT.

V gene TRBV19 combines with J gene TRBJ2-4; 11 bases map to TRBD2. This CDR3 has 13 amino acids. The J segment lost 6 bases and the V segment lost 7 bases, leaving 2 bases of the junction unmatched. The V gene's germline CDR1 is LNHDA and CDR2 SQIVND (reference sequence). The CDR3 here is CASKGTSGNIQYF. The CDR3 DNA reads TGTGCCAGTAAGGGGACTAGCGGAAACATTCAGTACTTC.

This clone has just a few counts. V usage is TRBV10-3 and J usage is TRBJ1-1; TRBD1 matches at 7 bases. Looked up from germline, CDR1 is ENHRY and CDR2 is SYGVKD. With 7 bases clipped from V and 1 base from J, the junction kept 9 bases outside the gene matches. This CDR3 is built from 15 residues. CDR3 nucleotide sequence: TGTGCCATCACCGATCAGGGACAGAAGAACACTGAAGCTTTCTTT. It encodes CAITDQGQKNTEAFF.

The chain is built from TRBV27 and TRBJ2-7, with D possibly TRBD1 on 6 matching bases. Germline V CDR1 and CDR2: MNHEY, SMNVEV (reference sequence). V was clipped by 2 bases and J by 4 bases, with 12 bases between them. This CDR3 contains 14 residues. The CDR3 sequence: CASSLRWGPYEQYF. The CDR3 region has the DNA TGTGCCAGCAGTTTAAGGTGGGGGCCTTACGAGCAGTACTTC.

V is TRBV4-1 and J is TRBJ2-3; 7 bases agree with TRBD1. Unmatched junction bases numbered 10, after V lost 4 bases and J lost 0 bases. From germline, CDR1 is MGHRA and CDR2 YSYEKL. The CDR3 totals 17 residues. CDR3 residues: CASSRPPGQTSTDTQYF. The CDR3 bases are TGCGCCAGCAGCCGGCCCCCGGGACAGACTAGCACAGATACGCAGTATTTT.

In this sample, this clone turned up a few times. The chain couples TRBV6-5 to TRBJ2-5; unclear D gene. Germline CDR1 is MNHEY and CDR2 is SVGAGI. The CDR3 covers 13 residues. Trimming took off 0 bases at V and 5 bases at J, with 7 bases between the two ends. CDR3 loop: CASSYSLRETQYF. CDR3 in DNA: TGTGCCAGCAGTTACTCGTTGAGGGAGACCCAGTACTTC.

V and J are TRBV9 and TRBJ1-1; no firm D call. Germline CDR1 SGDLS, CDR2 YYNGEE. This CDR3 spans 15 amino acids. V was shortened by 0 bases and J by 8 bases, with 17 bases between the two germline ends. The DNA for the CDR3 is TGTGCCAGCAGCGTAGCTACGGACTTTACAACGGAAGCTTTCTTT. This encodes CASSVATDFTTEAFF. Supplemented by reference TRBV9 and TRBJ1-1, the full variable domain reads DSGVTQTPKHLITATGQRVTLRCSPRSGDLSVYWYQQSLDQGLQFLIQYYNGEERAKGNILERFSAQQFPDLHSELNLSSLELGDSALYFCASSVATDFTTEAFFGQGTRLTVV.

The rearrangement joins TRBV11-3 to TRBJ2-3; 7 nucleotides agree with TRBD1. The length of the CDR3 is 13 residues. Trimming cost V 3 bases and J 6 bases; bases outside gene matches: 3. Germline CDR1 and CDR2: SGHNT and YENEEA. This chain's CDR3 is CASSLTGTDTQYF. CDR3 bases: TGTGCCAGCAGCTTGACAGGGACGGATACGCAGTATTTT.

The chain uses TRBV15 and TRBJ2-7, with D maybe TRBD2 (6 bases). CDR1 is LNHNV, CDR2 YYDKDF, per germline (reference sequence). This CDR3 is built from 16 residues. V was shortened by 6 bases and J by 4 bases, with 22 bases between the two germline ends. CDR3 nucleotides: TGTGCCACCAGTCGTAGAGGGACTCTTACGTCGTACGAGCAGTACTTC. This gives the protein CATSRRGTLTSYEQYF.

V is TRBV5-1 and J is TRBJ1-1; TRBD1 matches 7 bases. V lost 3 bases, J lost 3 bases, and 2 bases stayed unmatched. The CDR3 sequence is 13 residues long. Looked up from germline, CDR1 is SGHRS and CDR2 is YFSETQ. Here the CDR3 reads CASSSGQYTEAFF. The CDR3 DNA reads as TGCGCCAGCAGCTCGGGACAGTACACTGAAGCTTTCTTT.

The chain joins TRBV7-3 to TRBJ2-7, with D possibly being TRBD1 (5 bases). This CDR3 has 13 amino acids. Germline CDR1 is SGHTA and CDR2 is FQGTGA. V was shortened by 5 bases and J by 3 bases, with 11 bases between the two germline ends. CDR3 protein: CASSKDTNYEQYF. Here the CDR3 DNA reads TGTGCCAGCAGCAAGGACACGAACTACGAGCAGTACTTC.

The chain is built from TRBV5-1 and TRBJ2-1, with 13 bases identical to TRBD2. This CDR3 region has 15 residues. Trimming at V came to 4 bases and at J to 8 bases, leaving 6 bases not matched to a gene. Germline assignment: CDR1 SGHRS and CDR2 YFSETQ. The CDR3 is CASSPLAGGPDEQFF. The CDR3, as DNA: TGCGCCAGCAGCCCACTAGCGGGGGGGCCTGATGAGCAGTTCTTC.

This clone appeared a few times. The chain is built from TRBV2 and TRBJ2-7; D unclear. The V gene's germline CDR1 is SNHLY and CDR2 FYNNEI. This CDR3 spans 13 amino acids. Trimming took off 6 bases at V and 5 bases at J, with 14 bases between the two ends. CDR3 bases: TGTGCCAGCAGCAATGCAGTTTCCAACGAGCAGTACGTC. Its protein is CASSNAVSNEQYV.

The chain recombines TRBV3-1 (or the pseudogene TRBV3-2) with TRBJ2-1; D unresolved. Germline CDR1 is LGHDT and CDR2 is YNNKEL (reference sequence). The CDR3 contains 12 residues. Trimming cost V 0 bases and J 7 bases, with 4 bases left between them. This chain's CDR3 is CASSQEQNEQFF. The CDR3 DNA reads as TGTGCCAGCAGCCAAGAACAGAATGAGCAGTTCTTC.

The chain links TRBV20-1 to TRBJ2-3, with unresolved D. V was pared by 3 bases and J by 4 bases, with 5 bases between. The CDR3 is 11 amino acids. Germline V gene lookup returns CDR1 DFQATT and CDR2 SNEGSKA (reference sequence). This CDR3 reads CSASFPDTQYF. As DNA, the CDR3 is TGCAGTGCTAGCTTTCCAGATACGCAGTATTTT.